The 32 T cell receptor beta chains presented below share a single source sample, sequenced in a study of CD8 T cells in ankylosing spondylitis. Study-wide findings and caveats: There was a TCR beta motif, made of roughly eight highly homologous variants, that appeared characteristic of ankylosing spondylitis blood.

TCRdb re-called the 5' RACE reads with MiXCR, one entry per CDR3 protein. The data contain a few hundred thousand distinct CDR3 sequences, around 17% of them seen just once; the ten biggest clones take up roughly 42%. Their specific antigens are unknown. The sequenced material came from blood, either unsorted or a sorted T cell fraction (not recorded which). All receptors derive from a male donor with ankylosing spondylitis.

A remark on this clonotype: A read error may explain this, as a much larger clone is one base away. The V and J genes are TRBV7-9 and TRBJ2-2, with no clear D. Trimming shortened V by 4 bases and J by 4 bases, and 4 bases separated the two germline ends. CDR3 size: 12 residues. Germline V gene data show CDR1 as SEHNR and CDR2 as FQNEAQ (reference sequence). Here the CDR3 reads CASSSLTGELFF. CDR3 DNA sequence: TGTGCCAGCAGCTCCCTCACCGGGGAGCTGTTTTTT.

The J gene is TRBJ1-1, the V gene TRBV12-3 or TRBV12-4; 8 positions match TRBD1. The CDR3 extends over 18 amino acids. V trimming: 4 bases; J trimming: 0 bases; junction bases outside the gene matches: 13. The CDR3 protein is CASSYGHSWTGMNTEAFF. The CDR3 bases are TGTGCCAGCAGTTATGGGCATTCCTGGACAGGGATGAACACTGAAGCTTTCTTT.

The V gene is TRBV5-6, the J gene TRBJ2-5, with 8 bases that match TRBD2. V lost 5 bases and J lost 2; bases outside the gene matches: 8. The CDR3 consists of 15 residues. Germline loops: CDR1 SGHDT, CDR2 YYEEEE. The CDR3 loop reads CASSRGGTRQETQYF. DNA of the CDR3: TGTGCCAGCAGTCGCGGGGGGACTCGGCAAGAGACCCAGTACTTC.

This clonotype was found a few times. The chain links TRBV5-8 to TRBJ1-1; D is unresolved. CDR1 and CDR2 (germline): SGHTS, YDEGEE. The CDR3 is made up of 14 amino acids. V gave up 0 bases and J gave up 1 base, with 7 bases separating them. In DNA, the CDR3 is TGTGCCAGCAGCTTGGCCCCGGGGAACACTGAAGCTTTCTTT. It is translated as CASSLAPGNTEAFF.

This clonotype was detected only a few times. The gene calls are TRBV7-9 and TRBJ2-5; D remains ambiguous. Trimming took off 5 bases at V and 1 base at J, with 14 bases between the two ends. From germline, CDR1 is SEHNR and CDR2 FQNEAQ (reference sequence). The CDR3 loop spans 15 amino acids. DNA for the CDR3: TGTGCCAGCAGCCCCCGTACACCTAGCCAAGAGACCCAGTACTTC. It translates to CASSPRTPSQETQYF.

This clonotype was observed many times. V and J are TRBV29-1 and TRBJ2-2; maybe TRBD1 (6 bases). V was cut by 6 bases and J by 4 bases, with 15 bases left in between. From germline, CDR1 is SQVTM and CDR2 ANQGSEA. This CDR3 spans 14 amino acids. The CDR3 region is CSVAETGPTGELFF. In DNA form, the CDR3 reads TGCAGCGTGGCCGAGACAGGTCCCACCGGGGAGCTGTTTTTT.

This clonotype was seen a few times. As DNA, the CDR3 is TGCGCCAGCCTGGGACAGGGACTAGCGGTCTCGGGACAACCAGATACGCAGTATTTT. Its protein product is CASLGQGLAVSGQPDTQYF. The chain links TRBV4-3 to TRBJ2-3; TRBD2 agrees at 11 bases. After removal of 8 bases from V and 4 bases from J, the junction contained 20 bases not matched to a gene. Germline V CDR1 and CDR2: LGHNA, YSLEER. This CDR3 comprises 19 residues.

V is TRBV20-1 and J is TRBJ2-7; maybe TRBD1 (7 bases). Germline V gives CDR1 DFQATT, CDR2 SNEGSKA (reference sequence). The CDR3 spans 15 residues. V shed 0 bases and J shed 6 bases, with 18 bases lying between them. The CDR3 DNA follows: TGCAGTGCTAGAGATCTCCAGGGGGGAGTTAGCGAGCAGTACTTC. Translating it yields CSARDLQGGVSEQYF.

V gene TRBV20-1 combines with J gene TRBJ2-3; D ambiguous. Germline-derived CDR1 and CDR2 are DFQATT and SNEGSKA (reference sequence). V lost 1 base, J lost 4 bases, and 18 bases lay in between. The CDR3 runs 16 residues. CDR3 in amino acids: CSARGDGEQNADTQYF. The CDR3 DNA follows: TGCAGTGCTAGAGGAGATGGGGAACAAAACGCAGATACGCAGTATTTT.

V usage is TRBV2 and J usage is TRBJ1-5; weak D call: TRBD1 (5 bases). This CDR3 spans 14 amino acids. V was shortened by 3 bases and J by 1 base, with 7 bases between the two germline ends. Germline loops: CDR1 SNHLY, CDR2 FYNNEI. CDR3 in DNA: TGTGCCAGCAGTGATCAGGGCAGCAATCAGCCCCAGCATTTT. Its protein is CASSDQGSNQPQHF.

This clonotype was seen a few times. The gene calls are TRBV7-9 and TRBJ2-7, with D perhaps TRBD1 (6 bases). Germline assignment: CDR1 SEHNR and CDR2 FQNEAQ (reference sequence). V gave up 8 bases and J gave up 0 bases, with 11 bases separating them. The CDR3 has 13 amino acids. In DNA form, the CDR3 reads TGTGCCAGCGGGACAACTGGCTCCTACGAGCAGTACTTC. It translates to CASGTTGSYEQYF.

The chain has TRBV6-5 and TRBJ1-4; weak D call: TRBD1 (5 bases). CDR3 length equals 14 residues. Germline V CDR1 and CDR2: MNHEY, SVGAGI. The germline V and J ends were trimmed by 2 bases and 6 bases, with 10 bases remaining between them. The CDR3: CASSYNRRDEKLFF. DNA for the CDR3: TGTGCCAGCAGTTACAACAGGAGGGATGAAAAACTGTTTTTT.

The V and J genes are TRBV12-3 or TRBV12-4 and TRBJ2-5, with unresolved D. This CDR3 has 13 amino acids. The V end lost 3 bases, the J end lost 5 bases, and 10 bases lay between the germline ends. This CDR3 reads CASSFAVWETQYF. The CDR3 nucleotides read TGTGCCAGCAGTTTCGCGGTGTGGGAGACCCAGTACTTC.

This chain links TRBV29-1 with TRBJ2-7; the match to TRBD2 covers 8 bases. Germline CDR1 SQVTM, CDR2 ANQGSEA. V lost 3 bases and J lost 1; bases outside the gene matches: 11. The length of the CDR3 is 16 residues. Written as DNA, the CDR3 is TGCAGCGTTGAGTCGAGCGGGAGTGGGGGGTCCTACGAGCAGTACTTC. This gives the protein CSVESSGSGGSYEQYF.

This clonotype was counted only a few times. The rearrangement links TRBV24-1 to TRBJ2-2; D remains unclear. CDR3 length: 16 residues. V dropped 5 bases and J dropped 4 bases, with 16 bases sitting between them. Per the germline V gene, CDR1 is KGHDR and CDR2 is SFDVKD. The CDR3 reads CATSAVRTGTTGELFF. In nucleotides, the CDR3 is TGTGCCACCAGTGCTGTGCGGACCGGAACCACCGGGGAGCTGTTTTTT.

The V and J genes are TRBV24-1 and TRBJ2-2, with a weak D call TRBD1 (5 bases). Trimming pared 4 bases from V and 0 bases from J, leaving 11 bases between. The CDR3 contains 16 residues. Germline-derived CDR1 and CDR2 are KGHDR and SFDVKD. CDR3 loop: CATSDLDTSNTGELFF. CDR3 in DNA: TGTGCCACCAGTGACCTGGACACTTCGAACACCGGGGAGCTGTTTTTT.

This clonotype has only a few counts. This sequence joins TRBV24-1 and TRBJ2-3; TRBD1 matches 8 bases. Trimming cost V 4 bases and J 4 bases; bases outside gene matches: 6. There are 15 residues in the CDR3. Germline V lookup: CDR1 KGHDR, CDR2 SFDVKD. The CDR3 sequence: CATSDPRTGSDTQYF. Here the CDR3 DNA reads TGTGCCACCAGTGACCCCCGGACAGGGTCAGATACGCAGTATTTT.

V gene TRBV7-9 combines with J gene TRBJ1-2; D not certain. CDR1 is SEHNR and CDR2 is FQNEAQ in the germline V gene (reference sequence). Deletions cut 3 bases from V and 0 bases from J, with 17 bases between. The CDR3 is 17 residues long. Written as DNA, the CDR3 is TGTGCCAGCAGCTTCATGAGCTCCCAGATAACTAACTATGGCTACACCTTC. Translating gives CASSFMSSQITNYGYTF.

The rearrangement links TRBV13 to TRBJ1-1; unclear D gene. CDR3 length: 13 amino acids. V lost 7 bases to trimming and J lost 0 bases, with 9 bases between them. CDR1 is PRHDT, CDR2 FYEKMQ, per germline (reference sequence). The CDR3 sequence is CASKAGMNTEAFF. The CDR3 region has the DNA TGTGCCAGCAAGGCAGGCATGAACACTGAAGCTTTCTTT.

This clonotype was observed many times. V usage is TRBV29-1 and J usage is TRBJ2-1, with unresolved D. Per germline, CDR1 SQVTM and CDR2 ANQGSEA. Trimming shortened V by 0 bases and J by 0 bases, and 9 bases separated the two germline ends. The CDR3 runs 15 residues. The CDR3 DNA reads TGCAGCGTTGAAGACCCCGGTAGCTCCTACAATGAGCAGTTCTTC. It specifies CSVEDPGSSYNEQFF.

This clonotype is medium-sized by share. The V and J genes are TRBV20-1 and TRBJ2-7; TRBD1 agrees at 7 bases. The trim removed 6 bases at V and 2 bases at J, leaving 10 bases unmatched. This CDR3 is 14 amino acids long. Germline-derived CDR1 and CDR2 are DFQATT and SNEGSKA (reference sequence). The CDR3 DNA sequence: TGCAGTGCCATCCCCCGGGACAGCCCCTACGAGCAGTACTTC. This sequence encodes CSAIPRDSPYEQYF.

This clonotype was seen many times. The gene calls are TRBV9 and TRBJ1-1; 9 bases fit TRBD1. Unmatched junction bases numbered 0, after V lost 0 bases and J lost 3 bases. The CDR3 spans 14 residues. The germline gives CDR1 SGDLS, CDR2 YYNGEE. The CDR3 loop reads CASSVGQGDTEAFF. The CDR3 DNA reads TGTGCCAGCAGCGTAGGACAGGGGGACACTGAAGCTTTCTTT.

In this sample, this clonotype turned up many times. The V call is TRBV6-2 or TRBV6-3, the J call TRBJ2-6; D is unclear. Germline lookup yields CDR1 MNHEY and CDR2 SVGEGT. V lost 2 bases to trimming and J lost 1 base, with 3 bases between them. This CDR3 comprises 14 residues. The CDR3 DNA reads TGTGCCAGCAGTTACGAATCTGGGGCCAACGTCCTGACTTTC. This translates into CASSYESGANVLTF.

The chain recombines TRBV15 with TRBJ1-3; D is undetermined. Germline assignment: CDR1 LNHNV and CDR2 YYDKDF (reference sequence). The V gene lost 7 bases and the J gene lost 0 bases, with 7 bases spanning the gap. The CDR3 consists of 13 residues. The CDR3 is CATTFSSGNTIYF. The CDR3 region has the DNA TGTGCCACCACTTTCAGCTCTGGAAACACCATATATTTT.

This clonotype was picked up a small number of times. The V gene is TRBV9, the J gene TRBJ2-3; tentative D call: TRBD1 (6 bases). With 3 bases removed from V and 5 bases from J, the gap between germline ends came to 13 bases. This CDR3 spans 14 amino acids. The germline V gene encodes CDR1 SGDLS and CDR2 YYNGEE. For the CDR3, the DNA is TGTGCCAGCAGCGCCTCAGGGGTAATAGATACGCAGTATTTT. Translating gives CASSASGVIDTQYF.

V usage is TRBV6-4 and J usage is TRBJ2-1; 7 bases map to TRBD2. Trimming cost V 6 bases and J 3 bases; bases outside gene matches: 5. The CDR3 has 14 residues. Germline CDR1 and CDR2: MRHNA and SNTAGT. The CDR3 coding sequence is TGTGCCAGCAGGGCACTAGCGAACTACAATGAGCAGTTCTTC. Amino acids: CASRALANYNEQFF.

The V call is TRBV29-1, the J call TRBJ1-3; D perhaps matches TRBD1 (5 bases). Trimming left V 6 bases short and J 3 bases short, with 9 bases between. This CDR3 comprises 12 residues. Germline loops: CDR1 SQVTM, CDR2 ANQGSEA. DNA of the CDR3: TGCAGCGTGTTGGGGGGTGGAAACACCATATATTTT. Translating gives CSVLGGGNTIYF.

The rearrangement uses TRBV7-6 and TRBJ2-5, with a possible D match to TRBD2 (6 bases). V was shortened by 7 bases and J by 6 bases, with 21 bases between the two germline ends. Germline V gives CDR1 SGHVS, CDR2 FNYEAQ. The CDR3 is 15 amino acids. The CDR3 reads CASTKIGGLDKTQYF. In DNA, the CDR3 is TGTGCCAGCACCAAAATCGGGGGACTGGACAAGACCCAGTACTTC.

This clonotype was seen only a few times. The genes are TRBV19 and TRBJ2-5; 8 nucleotides line up with TRBD2. Germline CDR1 and CDR2: LNHDA and SQIVND (reference sequence). There are 14 residues in the CDR3. With 5 bases clipped from V and 5 bases from J, the junction kept 7 bases outside the gene matches. The CDR3 here is CASSPRLAHETQYF. CDR3 nucleotides: TGTGCCAGTAGTCCCCGACTAGCGCACGAGACCCAGTACTTC.

This clonotype has only one observation. This sequence joins TRBV29-1 and TRBJ1-1, with TRBD1 matching over 7 bases. Trimming at V came to 3 bases and at J to 7 bases, leaving 11 bases not matched to a gene. This CDR3 contains 14 residues. CDR1 and CDR2 (germline): SQVTM, ANQGSEA. CDR3 sequence (DNA): TGCAGCGTTGATGGGGTAGGGGGCGCGAATGAAGCTTTCTTT. It codes for CSVDGVGGANEAFF.

This chain links TRBV12-3 or TRBV12-4 with TRBJ1-5; 7 positions match TRBD1. CDR3 length: 18 residues. Trimming removed 0 bases from V and 5 bases from J; junction bases left unmatched: 13. CDR3 region: CASSLAGVLRQGDQPQHF. CDR3 bases: TGTGCCAGCAGTTTAGCGGGAGTCTTGAGACAGGGTGATCAGCCCCAGCATTTT.

This clonotype has more than one count but fewer than ten. The V call is TRBV20-1, the J call TRBJ1-5; possible D gene TRBD1, 6 bases. With 3 bases removed from V and 1 base from J, the gap between germline ends came to 10 bases. Germline V CDR1 and CDR2: DFQATT, SNEGSKA (reference sequence). The CDR3 runs to 14 residues. The chain's CDR3 is CSARSRGSNQPQHF. DNA of the CDR3: TGCAGTGCTAGGAGCAGGGGCAGCAATCAGCCCCAGCATTTT.